Below, one TCR beta chain is given with its context. There is no known antigen for this receptor. Base qualities are not at hand, and no much larger clone is one base apart. The listed sequencing device is Illumina NovaSeq 6000. cDNA libraries for TCRalpha and TCRbeta were prepared by 5'RACE using constant-segment primers, with sample barcodes and unique molecular identifiers added. RNA was extracted from every sample with Trizol reagent. Libraries were amplified in two PCR steps, with a second sample barcode and Illumina TruSeq adapters added in the second step. Libraries were sequenced on an Illumina NovaSeq with 2 x 150 bp paired-end reads. The paper's processing steps were these. The reads were demultiplexed and collapsed into UMI-guided consensus sequences using migec v1.2.7. Using mixcr v2.1.11, the UMI consensuses were aligned to TRA and TRB V and J templates and assembled into clonotypes. Expanded or contracted clonotypes were those called significant by both edgeR and NoisET, with noise models trained on biological replicates. For edgeR calls, the cutoffs were a false discovery rate-adjusted p below 0.01 and a log2 fold-change threshold of 1. As an exploratory analysis of dynamics, PCA with hierarchical clustering was applied to max-normalized trajectories of the 1000 most abundant clonotypes. Separately sequenced CD4+ and CD8+ repertoires were used to assign the CD4 or CD8 phenotype of responding clones. TCRdb's own reprocessing of the public reads used fastp at Q25 and MiXCR and kept productive beta chains. All rows with the same CDR3 protein become a single entry with the most common DNA and genes. The V and J calls and clone size come from TCRdb's table, not from the authors' own analysis. This sample has 150,000 to 200,000 distinct CDR3 sequences in its table, and roughly 31% of those were observed once. The biggest ten clones account for 9.5% to 15% of the sample.

PBMCs were isolated by Ficoll-Paque density gradient centrifugation. This entry is derived from a study of T-cell memory formation after mild COVID-19 (dated by TCRdb to about 2021). Concerning the study at large: Most TCR sequence clusters were specific to one of the two donors. The cohort comprised two young, previously healthy adult volunteers, one female and one male. In two donors, T-cell clones that expanded and contracted after mild COVID-19 were followed by sequencing TCRalpha and TCRbeta repertoires longitudinally. Results and caveats for the whole study, not just this receptor: SARS-CoV-2 specificity was not confirmed for the second-wave clones peaking on day 37. The detection of some responding clones in pre-infection memory suggests that pre-existing cross-reactive memory T cells joined the SARS-CoV-2 response. The study included only two mild cases, and larger cohorts that include severe cases with pre-infection samples were judged to be necessary. Contracting CD4+ clones were found mainly in CM and EM memory subsets, while CD8+ clones were enriched in EMRA. From day 15 to 85, contracting clones showed balanced CD4/CD8 phenotypes, whereas a second wave of clones that expanded from day 15 to 37 leaned towards CD4+.

Source material: PBMCs or a T cell subset sorted from them (not recorded which). This receptor was taken from an adult woman who had mild COVID-19 (a few samples of this study predate the infection). The sample titles of this study are shuffled in the database, so cell type and time point are left out; the donor was told from shared clones.

The DNA reads TGTGCCAGCAGCTTATCGACAGGGGGAAGCTACGAGCAGTACTTC. Translation gives CASSLSTGGSYEQYF. The chain couples TRBV7-8 to TRBJ2-7; the junction holds 9 bases that match TRBD1. According to the germline V gene, CDR1 reads SGHVS and CDR2 reads FQNEAQ. CDR3 length: 15 amino acids, cysteine to phenylalanine. Only the CDR3 DNA stays, 45 bases, in frame from base 1. Relative to germline, V is missing 2 bases and J is missing 3 bases, with 5 bases of the junction outside any gene match.